This T cell receptor (beta chain) is drawn from a study of CXCR3-negative and CXCR3-positive naive CD8 T cells. CD45RO-CCR7+CD27+CD95- marked naive CD8+ T cells. The study made its TRB cDNA libraries by 5' RACE, adding UMI labels. From its re-call of the 5' RACE reads, TCRdb lists each CDR3 protein once, without DNA. The sample features some 130,000 distinct CDR3 sequences, with 0.25% to 0.35% in its top ten. Study-level results: The TRBV-TRBJ usage of naive CXCR3-negative and CXCR3-positive cells was similar, but that of memory cells differed. Hydrophobicity of TRB CDR3s was greater in CXCR3-positive naive cells than in CXCR3-negative naive cells. Memory CD8+ T cell repertoires were far less diverse than both naive subsets.

Germline V gene sequence: CDR1 SGHKS, CDR2 YYEKEE (reference sequence). This CDR3 region has 16 residues. On this clonotype itself: The antigen is unknown.

Sequencing was carried out using naive CXCR3- CD8+ T cells from blood. Regarding subset: CD45RO-CCR7+CD27+CD95- naive CD8+ T cells lacking CXCR3 (TNR3-). This sequence was found in a human donor in good health. Some clones in this sample may be carry-over from other donors' samples. V gene TRBV5-5 combines with J gene TRBJ2-1; without DNA, the TCRdb call of TRBD1 cannot be checked. CDR3: CASSLDPLGAYNEQFF.